Presented here are 23 T cell receptor beta chains from one specimen sequenced in a study of post-analysis software for immune sequencing data. Study-level results: Five or six TRBV segments appeared more often in patients than in controls, and TRBV5-6, TRBV5-1 and TRBV20-1 were among these.

For these TCRs, the target antigens are not known. Unique molecular identifiers had been added to the TCR beta cDNA libraries. TCRdb ran MiXCR on the PCR reads and lists one entry per CDR3 protein. The repertoire holds around 710,000 distinct CDR3 sequences, with 46% as singletons. The sample consisted of blood. The source is a girl between 10 and 17 years old with multiple sclerosis.

This clonotype has just a few counts. The gene calls are TRBV6-1 and TRBJ2-1; possibly TRBD1 for D (5 bases). The CDR3 is 13 residues long. Germline values: CDR1 MNHNS, CDR2 SASEGT. V was pared by 2 bases and J by 8 bases, with 10 bases between. CDR3 sequence (DNA): TGTGCCAGCAGTGAAAAGGGGTGGGATGAGCAGTTCTTC. Its protein is CASSEKGWDEQFF.

The chain combines TRBV20-1 with TRBJ2-5; 11 bases line up with TRBD1. Germline CDR1 is DFQATT and CDR2 is SNEGSKA (reference sequence). J gave up 11 bases and V 4 bases, and 9 bases lay outside the gene matches. The CDR3 length is 13 residues. The CDR3 coding sequence is TGCAGTGCTATGTACCGGGACAGGGGGGAGCAGTACTTC. Translation: CSAMYRDRGEQYF.

This clonotype was seen once. The chain combines TRBV27 with TRBJ1-2; D is uncertain. This CDR3 comprises 16 residues. V lost 8 bases to trimming and J lost 0 bases, with 19 bases between them. Germline CDR1 and CDR2: MNHEY and SMNVEV (reference sequence). In DNA, the CDR3 is TGTGCCAGCTCCAGCCGCCCGACATACGCTAACTATGGCTACACCTTC. Its protein product is CASSSRPTYANYGYTF.

The V and J genes are TRBV5-6 and TRBJ2-5, with a weak D call TRBD1 (5 bases). CDR3 size: 13 residues. Germline V gene sequence: CDR1 SGHDT, CDR2 YYEEEE. The V end was cut by 2 bases, the J end by 5 bases, with 10 bases between. The CDR3 sequence is CASSFPGKETQYF. CDR3 nucleotide sequence: TGTGCCAGCAGCTTCCCAGGGAAGGAGACCCAGTACTTC.

V gene TRBV5-1 combines with J gene TRBJ2-3, with 14 nucleotides matching TRBD2. Germline values: CDR1 SGHRS, CDR2 YFSETQ. The CDR3 is made up of 19 amino acids. The V and J ends lost 5 bases and 1 base, in that order; junction bases with no gene match: 12. This CDR3 is CASRPGTSGSVRGTDTQYF. DNA for the CDR3: TGCGCCAGCAGGCCCGGGACTAGCGGGAGCGTAAGGGGCACAGATACGCAGTATTTT.

This clonotype has a single count. The chain uses TRBV28 and TRBJ2-2, with 9 positions matching TRBD1. Germline values: CDR1 MDHEN, CDR2 SYDVKM. The CDR3 extends over 16 amino acids. Losses at the gene ends were 0 bases for V and 7 bases for J; bases not matched to a gene: 6. The CDR3 protein is CASSLWTGGPVGELFF. CDR3 coding DNA: TGTGCCAGCAGTTTATGGACAGGGGGGCCCGTCGGGGAGCTGTTTTTT.

Written as DNA, the CDR3 is TGTGCCACCAAAGGGGAAGCGGGGGCACAAGAGACCCAGTACTTC. Translation: CATKGEAGAQETQYF. This chain uses TRBV6-1 with TRBJ2-5; the match to TRBD2 covers 8 bases. V trimming: 10 bases; J trimming: 2 bases; junction bases outside the gene matches: 12. In germline, CDR1 is MNHNS, CDR2 SASEGT. This CDR3 region has 15 residues.

The V and J genes are TRBV20-1 and TRBJ2-1; 7 positions agree with TRBD2. Germline-derived CDR1 and CDR2 are DFQATT and SNEGSKA (reference sequence). The V segment lost 2 bases and the J segment 0 bases; nucleotides outside the gene matches: 7. CDR3 length equals 16 residues. CDR3 loop: CSARLAETSSYNEQFF. The CDR3 nucleotides read TGCAGTGCTAGACTAGCGGAGACGAGCTCCTACAATGAGCAGTTCTTC.

V usage is TRBV20-1 and J usage is TRBJ2-1, with a possible D match to TRBD2 (7 bases). Germline CDR1 and CDR2: DFQATT and SNEGSKA (reference sequence). V was trimmed by 1 base and J by 9 bases, leaving 10 bases between them. The CDR3 consists of 12 residues. The chain's CDR3 is CSARGRGGEQFF. The DNA of the CDR3 is TGCAGTGCTAGAGGAAGGGGGGGTGAGCAGTTCTTC.

This clonotype was counted at least ten times. The V gene is TRBV6-2 or TRBV6-3, the J gene TRBJ2-3; D unresolved. Germline V lookup: CDR1 MNHEY, CDR2 SVGEGT. CDR3 length equals 17 residues. With 4 bases removed from V and 2 bases from J, the gap between germline ends came to 19 bases. The CDR3 bases are TGTGCCAGCAGTTGGGGTGTAGCCCAGAAACTCACAGATACGCAGTATTTT. This codes for CASSWGVAQKLTDTQYF.

The chain joins TRBV7-9 to TRBJ2-7; possible D gene TRBD1, 6 bases. The end of the DNA fits TRBJ2-5 better, so the J call may be wrong. This CDR3 has 11 residues. CDR1 is SEHNR and CDR2 is FQNEAQ in the germline V gene (reference sequence). CDR3 amino acids: CASTGLETQYF. The CDR3 DNA sequence: TGTGCGTCAACAGGGCTAGAGACCCAGTACTTC.

The rearrangement links TRBV3-1 to TRBJ1-2, with a weak D call TRBD1 (5 bases). From germline, CDR1 is LGHDT and CDR2 YNNKEL (reference sequence). Trimming cost V 3 bases and J 5 bases, with 13 bases left between them. This CDR3 comprises 14 residues. Written as DNA, the CDR3 is TGTGCCAGCAGCCAGGAGTCAGGGTTGTATGGCTACACCTTC. Translation gives CASSQESGLYGYTF. Drawing the rest from reference TRBV3-1 and TRBJ1-2, the complete variable domain is DTAVSQTPKYLVTQMGNDKSIKCEQNLGHDTMYWYKQDSKKFLKIMFSYNNKELIINETVPNRFSPKSPDKAHLNLHINSLELGDSAVYFCASSQESGLYGYTFGSGTRLTVV.

The chain employs TRBV25-1 and TRBJ2-3; maybe TRBD2 (6 bases). This CDR3 has 15 residues. Deletions cut 5 bases from V and 5 bases from J, with 17 bases between. Germline CDR1 is MGHDK and CDR2 is SYGVNS. This CDR3 is CASSPGLAGLDTQYF. In DNA form, the CDR3 reads TGTGCCAGCAGTCCGGGACTCGCAGGGCTAGATACGCAGTATTTT.

The J gene is TRBJ2-1, the V gene TRBV5-1, with D maybe TRBD1 (5 bases). The CDR3 spans 15 residues. Per the germline V gene, CDR1 is SGHRS and CDR2 is YFSETQ. Trimming removed 1 base from V and 7 bases from J, with 15 bases in between. CDR3: CASSLSQGLRNEQFF. The CDR3 nucleotides read TGCGCCAGCAGCTTGAGTCAGGGCCTTAGGAATGAGCAGTTCTTC.

The rearrangement uses TRBV20-1 and TRBJ2-3; a weak D match, TRBD2 (5 bases). The CDR3 runs 17 residues. V lost 6 bases and J lost 2, with 24 bases in between. Germline V gene data show CDR1 as DFQATT and CDR2 as SNEGSKA (reference sequence). CDR3 in amino acids: CSAIEAPRRLITDTQYF. CDR3 sequence (DNA): TGCAGTGCGATAGAAGCCCCCCGGAGGCTGATCACAGATACGCAGTATTTT.

This clonotype was observed a handful of times. The chain is built from TRBV29-1 and TRBJ2-3, with D possibly TRBD1 on 7 matching bases. The CDR3 has 14 residues. CDR1 SQVTM and CDR2 ANQGSEA come from the germline V gene. Between the trimmed V and J ends, which lost 7 bases and 1 base, there was a span of 15 bases. This CDR3 reads CSARQGGGTDTQYF. The CDR3 DNA is TGCAGCGCCAGACAGGGAGGAGGCACAGATACGCAGTATTTT.

In this sample, this clonotype turned up a few times. The J gene is TRBJ2-3, the V gene TRBV12-3 or TRBV12-4, with TRBD1 matching 8 bases. This CDR3 is 15 amino acids long. Trimming cost V 5 bases and J 1 base; bases outside gene matches: 5. The CDR3 sequence is CASSRQGQGTDTQYF. CDR3 DNA sequence: TGTGCCAGCAGTAGACAGGGGCAAGGCACAGATACGCAGTATTTT.

This clonotype was detected once. V gene TRBV4-3 combines with J gene TRBJ2-3; 7 bases map to TRBD1. The germline CDR1 and CDR2 sequences are LGHNA and YSLEER. This CDR3 comprises 18 residues. The V gene end was trimmed by 0 bases and the J gene end by 0 bases; junction bases not matched to a gene: 9. This CDR3 is CASSQDPPSGGSTDTQYF. CDR3 sequence (DNA): TGCGCCAGCAGCCAAGATCCCCCATCAGGGGGAAGCACAGATACGCAGTATTTT.

This clonotype has only a few counts. The chain employs TRBV6-7 and TRBJ2-7; D is unclear. TRBV6-7 is an open reading frame, and its role is uncertain. Trimming shortened V by 6 bases and J by 6 bases, and 21 bases separated the two germline ends. The CDR3 length is 15 residues. CDR3 nucleotides: TGTGCCAGCAGCCTCCTAGGCGAGTTGCGTTGCGAGCAGTACTTC. The encoded protein is CASSLLGELRCEQYF.

The rearrangement joins TRBV6-2 or TRBV6-3 to TRBJ2-7, with D perhaps matching TRBD1 (6 bases). V was trimmed by 6 bases and J by 2 bases, leaving 11 bases between them. Per germline, CDR1 MNHEY and CDR2 SVGEGT. CDR3 length: 13 amino acids. The CDR3 here is CASRQTGTYEQYF. CDR3 DNA: TGTGCCAGCAGACAGACAGGAACCTACGAGCAGTACTTC.

The table lists this clonotype with a few counts. This chain connects TRBV7-2 to TRBJ2-3; 15 bases align to TRBD2. The germline V gene encodes CDR1 SGHTA and CDR2 FQGNSA. The CDR3 sequence is 16 residues long. V gave up 3 bases and J gave up 9 bases; unmatched junction bases: 7. The CDR3 nucleotides are TGTGCCAGCAGCTTCCCCGGGGGACTAGCGGGAGGCACGCAGTATTTT. Its translation is CASSFPGGLAGGTQYF.

The chain combines TRBV6-5 with TRBJ2-1, with D perhaps matching TRBD2 (5 bases). Germline V gives CDR1 MNHEY, CDR2 SVGAGI. This CDR3 contains 11 residues. The ends were cut back, 6 bases at V and 12 bases at J, with 12 bases in the middle. CDR3: CASSHGELQFF. The CDR3 bases are TGTGCCAGCAGCCACGGGGAGTTGCAGTTCTTC.

The chain uses TRBV20-1 and TRBJ1-1; no firm D call. CDR3 length: 13 amino acids. From germline, CDR1 is DFQATT and CDR2 SNEGSKA (reference sequence). The V end lost 6 bases, the J end lost 5 bases, and 16 bases lay between the germline ends. The CDR3 sequence is CSALSQSGTEAFF. DNA of the CDR3: TGCAGTGCCCTGTCACAGAGCGGGACTGAAGCTTTCTTT.